This T cell receptor (beta chain) was identified during a study of shared clonotypes between healthy human individuals. Findings and limits, study-wide: Naive subsets typically showed greater estimated richness than memory subsets. Investigators collected only blood, and repertoires in tissues likely differ.

The germline CDR1 and CDR2 sequences are MNHEY and SMNVEV (reference sequence). The J segment lost 4 bases and the V segment lost 0 bases, leaving 6 bases of the junction unmatched. This CDR3 is built from 15 residues. Every immunoSEQ plate was one replicate of a subset's evenly spread DNA. Measured with immunoSEQ multiplex PCR; TCRdb has only the in-frame clones, and not every one. The sample carries more than 2 million clones, 90% to 95% recorded once. All participating donors were Caucasian adults from Nashville, Tennessee. With regard to this clone: The target antigen is unknown.

J is TRBJ2-7 and V is TRBV27, with 7 bases identical to TRBD1. The sample consisted of naive CD4+ T cells sorted from blood. Regarding subset: CD45RA+ positively selected. This TCR came from a man in his late teens or twenties in good health. CDR3 sequence (DNA): TGTGCCAGCAGTTTATCTGGGACAGTGGCTTACGAGCAGTACTTC. Translated, it gives CASSLSGTVAYEQYF.